Included here is one TCR beta chain sequence, with context. The junction departs from germline at one end; a sequencing error may be responsible. The length of the CDR3 is 11 residues. Germline CDR1 MNHNS, CDR2 SASEGT. This sample is part of a study of T cell changes during pregnancy in multiple sclerosis. Sequencing used immunoSEQ multiplex PCR; TCRdb keeps in-frame clones, though not all of them. The sample carries some 47,000 clones, roughly 90% recorded once. The chain joins TRBV6-1 to TRBJ2-1; maybe TRBD2 (5 bases). The clonotype was recovered from a female donor with multiple sclerosis, enrolled in a pregnancy study. The material sequenced was peripheral blood, taken in the first trimester of pregnancy. CDR3 coding DNA: TGTGCCAGCACCATAGGCGGGCCCCGGGTCTTC. It codes for CASTIGGPRVF.